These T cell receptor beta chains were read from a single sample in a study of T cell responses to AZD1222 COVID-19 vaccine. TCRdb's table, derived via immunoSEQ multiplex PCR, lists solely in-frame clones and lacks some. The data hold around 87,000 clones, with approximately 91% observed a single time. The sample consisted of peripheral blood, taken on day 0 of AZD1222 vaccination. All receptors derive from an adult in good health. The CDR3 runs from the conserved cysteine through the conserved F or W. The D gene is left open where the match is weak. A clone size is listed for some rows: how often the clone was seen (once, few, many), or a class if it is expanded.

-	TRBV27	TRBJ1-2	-	TGTGCCAGCAGTTTTGCGGCACACTATGGCTACACCTTC	CASSFAAHYGYTF
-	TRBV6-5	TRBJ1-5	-	TGTGCCAGGATATGGAGCAATCAGCCCCAGCATTTT	CARIWSNQPQHF
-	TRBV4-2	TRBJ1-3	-	TGTGCCAGCAGCCTCTCGGACGCTTCCTCTGGAAACACCATATATTTT	CASSLSDASSGNTIYF
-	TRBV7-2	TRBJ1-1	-	TGTGCCAGCAGCTTAGAGTTTGCTCGGGGTCGGGCTTTCTTT	CASSLEFARGRAFF
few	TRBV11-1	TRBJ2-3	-	TGTGCCAGCAGCTTAGGAGGGGATGATACGCAGTATTTT	CASSLGGDDTQYF
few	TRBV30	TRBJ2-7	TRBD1	TGTGCCTGGAGTACGGGACAGAGCTACGAGCAGTACTTC	CAWSTGQSYEQYF
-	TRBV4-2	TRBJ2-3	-	TGTGCCAGCAGCCAAAGAAGCCGCACAGATACGCAGTATTTT	CASSQRSRTDTQYF
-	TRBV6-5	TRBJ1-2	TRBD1	TGTGCCAGCTATGCCACGAACAGGGGCGGCTATGGCTACACCTTC	CASYATNRGGYGYTF
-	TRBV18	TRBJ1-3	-	TGTGCCAGCTCACCACAGGGCTCTGGAAACACCATATATTTT	CASSPQGSGNTIYF
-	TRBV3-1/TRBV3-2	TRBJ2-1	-	TGTGCCAGCAGTACGGGGGTCCTCTCCAATGAGCAGTTCTTC	CASSTGVLSNEQFF
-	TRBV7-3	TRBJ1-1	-	TGTGCCAGCAGCTCACAACAGGGGAACACTGAAGCTTTCTTT	CASSSQQGNTEAFF
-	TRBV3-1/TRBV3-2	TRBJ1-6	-	TGTGCCAGCAGCCAAGAGGTCAGGGATTCACCCCTCCACTTT	CASSQEVRDSPLHF
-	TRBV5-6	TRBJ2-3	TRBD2	TGTGCCAGCAGCTTGGGATCCTCAAGGACTAGCGGGGTACAGTATTTT	CASSLGSSRTSGVQYF
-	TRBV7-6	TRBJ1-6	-	TGTGCCAGCAGCTTAACGACGGGGCACCTGAATTCACCCCTCCACTTT	CASSLTTGHLNSPLHF
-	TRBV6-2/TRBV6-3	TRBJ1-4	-	TGTGCCAGCAGTTACAGGCCAACTAATGAAAAACTGTTTTTT	CASSYRPTNEKLFF
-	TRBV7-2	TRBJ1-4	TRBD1	TGTGCCAGCAGCCTCCGACAGGGGCGAATTGAAAAACTGTTTTTT	CASSLRQGRIEKLFF
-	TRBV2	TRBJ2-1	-	TGTGCCAGCAGTGGATTTTTGGGGACCAACAATGAGCAGTTCTTC	CASSGFLGTNNEQFF
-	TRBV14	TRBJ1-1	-	TGTGCCAGCAGCCAAGATCGGAACAGGGTAAGCACTGAAGCTTTCTTT	CASSQDRNRVSTEAFF
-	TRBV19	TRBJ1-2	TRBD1	TGTGCCAGTAGTATCGGGGGACAGGCCCTCTATGGCTACACCTTC	CASSIGGQALYGYTF
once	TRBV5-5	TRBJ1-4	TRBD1	TGTGCCAGCAGCGGGGGACAGAGGAATGAAAAACTGTTTTTT	CASSGGQRNEKLFF
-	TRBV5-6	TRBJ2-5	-	TGTGCCAGCAGCTTGGCGTCAGGCCAAGAGACCCAGTACTTC	CASSLASGQETQYF
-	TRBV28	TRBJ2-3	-	TGTGCCAGCAGTTCCGGGGGTAGCACAGATACGCAGTATTTT	CASSSGGSTDTQYF